The clone carrying this T cell receptor (beta chain) was seen more than once but under ten times. These data originate in a study of T-cell memory formation after mild COVID-19. V lost 4 bases and J lost 2, with 11 bases in between. CDR3 length equals 14 residues. Per the germline V gene, CDR1 is DFQATT and CDR2 is SNEGSKA (reference sequence). TCRdb used MiXCR to reprocess the 5' RACE reads, holding one entry per CDR3 protein. The data show roughly 130,000 distinct CDR3 sequences, with about 15% seen just once and roughly 5.2% held by the top ten. This sequence was found in a man younger than 35 who had mild COVID-19 (a few samples of this study predate the infection). Cell type and time point are not known. The chain links TRBV20-1 to TRBJ2-2, with D perhaps TRBD1 or TRBD2 (5 bases each). The sequenced sample was PBMCs or a T cell subset sorted from them (not recorded which). For the CDR3, the DNA is TGCAGTGCTACCGGGACGGTTAACACCGGGGAGCTGTTTTTT. This translates into CSATGTVNTGELFF.